A single T cell receptor (beta chain) is shown here with its context. This record belongs to a study of blood T cell repertoires in COVID-19. Germline CDR1 is SGHTA and CDR2 is FQGNSA. V gave up 0 bases and J gave up 5 bases, with 14 bases separating them. CDR3 length: 16 residues. Profiling relied on immunoSEQ multiplex PCR, and the TCRdb table lists in-frame clones only, not all of them. The table has hundreds of thousands of clones, about 85% seen once; the top ten hold around a sixth. The gene calls are TRBV7-2 and TRBJ2-1; D gene ambiguous. This TCR came from a woman older than 75 with active or convalescent COVID-19. Sequenced input: peripheral blood. The chain's CDR3 is CASSLASASRNNEQFF. In nucleotides, the CDR3 is TGTGCCAGCAGCTTAGCCTCGGCTAGTCGGAACAATGAGCAGTTCTTC.